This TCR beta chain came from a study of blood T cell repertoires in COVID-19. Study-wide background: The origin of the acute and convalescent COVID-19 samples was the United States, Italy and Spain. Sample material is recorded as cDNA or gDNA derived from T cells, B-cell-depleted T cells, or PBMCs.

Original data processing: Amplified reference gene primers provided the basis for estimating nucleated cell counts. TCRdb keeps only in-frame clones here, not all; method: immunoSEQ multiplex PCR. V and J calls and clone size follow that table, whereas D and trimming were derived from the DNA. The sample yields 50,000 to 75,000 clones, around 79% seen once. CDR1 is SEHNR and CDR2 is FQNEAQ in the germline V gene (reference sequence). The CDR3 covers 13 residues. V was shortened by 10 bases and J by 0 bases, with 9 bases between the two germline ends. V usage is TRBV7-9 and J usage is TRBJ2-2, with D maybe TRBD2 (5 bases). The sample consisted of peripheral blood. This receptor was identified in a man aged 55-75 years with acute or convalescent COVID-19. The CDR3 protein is CATGLTNTGELFF. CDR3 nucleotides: TGTGCCACCGGACTCACGAACACCGGGGAGCTGTTTTTT.